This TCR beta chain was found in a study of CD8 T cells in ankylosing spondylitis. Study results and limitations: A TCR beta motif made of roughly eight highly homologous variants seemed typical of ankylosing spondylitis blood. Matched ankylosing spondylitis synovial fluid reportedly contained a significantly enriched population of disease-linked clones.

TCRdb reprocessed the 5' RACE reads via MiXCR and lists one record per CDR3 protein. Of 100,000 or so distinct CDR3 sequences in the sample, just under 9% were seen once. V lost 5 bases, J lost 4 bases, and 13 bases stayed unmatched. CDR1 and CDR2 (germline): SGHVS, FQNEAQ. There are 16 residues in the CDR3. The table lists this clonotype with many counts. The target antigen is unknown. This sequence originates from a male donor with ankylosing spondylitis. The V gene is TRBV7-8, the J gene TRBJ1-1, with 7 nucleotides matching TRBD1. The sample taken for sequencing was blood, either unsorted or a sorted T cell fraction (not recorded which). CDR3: CASSPEGETGATEAFF. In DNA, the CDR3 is TGTGCCAGCAGCCCCGAGGGAGAAACAGGGGCCACTGAAGCTTTCTTT.